One sample yielded the 23 T cell receptor beta chains listed below, sequenced in a study of blood T cell repertoires in COVID-19. Clones were read by immunoSEQ multiplex PCR, and TCRdb kept only the in-frame ones, dropping some. The table lists about 140,000 clones, around 90% of them singletons, with roughly a tenth in the top ten. The sequenced sample was peripheral blood. The source is a man in his fifties or sixties with active or convalescent COVID-19.

This clone came up a few times. The chain has TRBV6-5 and TRBJ1-1, with a possible D match to TRBD1 (5 bases). The CDR3 sequence is 15 residues long. The ends were cut back, 11 bases at V and 4 bases at J, with 23 bases in the middle. Germline assignment: CDR1 MNHEY and CDR2 SVGAGI. Here the CDR3 reads CAARPVGGRSTEAFF. The CDR3 DNA reads as TGTGCCGCTAGGCCCGTCGGGGGGAGGTCCACTGAAGCTTTCTTT.

V is TRBV10-1 and J is TRBJ2-7; D is ambiguous. The CDR3 length is 14 residues. The germline V gene encodes CDR1 WNHNN and CDR2 SYGVQD (reference sequence). Between the trimmed V and J ends, which lost 0 bases and 2 bases, there was a span of 8 bases. CDR3 in DNA: TGCGCCAGCAGTGAGTCCCACCGAGCCTACGAGCAGTACTTC. The encoded protein is CASSESHRAYEQYF.

This sequence joins TRBV6-5 and TRBJ2-7, with 11 nucleotides matching TRBD1. Per germline, CDR1 MNHEY and CDR2 SVGAGI. The CDR3 sequence is 14 residues long. Trimming removed 7 bases from V and 3 bases from J; junction bases left unmatched: 5. The CDR3 sequence: CASTQGQGDYEQYF. The CDR3 DNA reads TGTGCCAGCACTCAGGGACAGGGGGACTACGAGCAGTACTTC.

This rearrangement joins TRBV27 to TRBJ2-7, with 8 bases that match TRBD1. Germline CDR1 MNHEY, CDR2 SMNVEV (reference sequence). The CDR3 length is 15 residues. With V trimmed by 2 bases and J by 3 bases, 6 bases remained unmatched. CDR3 in amino acids: CASSLGAGGSYEQYF. The CDR3 nucleotides are TGTGCCAGCAGTTTAGGGGCAGGGGGCAGCTACGAGCAGTACTTC.

The genes are TRBV6-5 and TRBJ1-2; D unclear. Per germline, CDR1 MNHEY and CDR2 SVGAGI. The CDR3 length is 14 residues. V was pared by 6 bases and J by 4 bases, with 15 bases between. This CDR3 is CASRVKEGVYGYTF. CDR3 DNA sequence: TGTGCCAGCAGAGTTAAGGAGGGAGTCTATGGCTACACCTTC.

The chain has TRBV19 and TRBJ2-1; D is perhaps TRBD1 (6 bases). The V gene lost 3 bases and the J gene lost 4 bases, with 13 bases spanning the gap. The germline V gene encodes CDR1 LNHDA and CDR2 SQIVND (reference sequence). This CDR3 region has 15 residues. CDR3 coding DNA: TGTGCCAGTAGTATGGACAGAACTTCATACAATGAGCAGTTCTTC. It translates to CASSMDRTSYNEQFF.

The chain joins TRBV30 to TRBJ2-7, with 9 nucleotides matching TRBD1. Trimming at V came to 4 bases and at J to 7 bases, leaving 8 bases not matched to a gene. The CDR3 is 13 amino acids. The V gene's germline CDR1 is GTSNPN and CDR2 SVGIG (reference sequence). DNA for the CDR3: TGTGCCTGGAACCCTGGACAGGGGAGAGAGCAGTACTTC. This encodes CAWNPGQGREQYF.

The rearrangement links TRBV4-3 to TRBJ1-5; TRBD1 matches 8 bases. With 1 base clipped from V and 5 bases from J, the junction kept 1 base outside the gene matches. Germline V lookup: CDR1 LGHNA, CDR2 YSLEER. The CDR3 is 14 residues long. The CDR3 loop is CASSQGRGHQPQHF. CDR3 nucleotides: TGCGCCAGCAGCCAAGGCAGGGGGCATCAGCCCCAGCATTTT.

This clone was detected only once. V usage is TRBV27 and J usage is TRBJ2-7, with a weak D call TRBD1 (5 bases). Germline lookup yields CDR1 MNHEY and CDR2 SMNVEV (reference sequence). This CDR3 has 15 residues. Trimming removed 1 base at V and 2 bases at J, with 12 bases between. The DNA of the CDR3 is TGTGCCAGCAGTTTATATCGAGACAGAGCCTACGAGCAGTACTTC. Its translation: CASSLYRDRAYEQYF.

The chain combines TRBV28 with TRBJ1-5; TRBD1 aligns across 7 bases. V lost 4 bases and J lost 6; bases outside the gene matches: 12. The CDR3 covers 16 residues. CDR1 and CDR2 (germline): MDHEN, SYDVKM. The CDR3 sequence: CASSYARQGRGQPQHF. The CDR3 DNA reads as TGTGCCAGCAGTTATGCCCGACAGGGAAGGGGTCAGCCCCAGCATTTT.

The chain carries TRBV30 and TRBJ2-3; D might be TRBD1 (6 bases). Germline CDR1 reads GTSNPN; CDR2 reads SVGIG (reference sequence). Deletions cut 4 bases from V and 0 bases from J, with 14 bases between. The CDR3 spans 15 residues. CDR3 coding DNA: TGTGCCTGGACTGCTAGGGGGAGTAGCACAGATACGCAGTATTTT. Translated: CAWTARGSSTDTQYF.

This chain joins TRBV30 and TRBJ1-3; weak D call: TRBD1 (5 bases). Germline V lookup: CDR1 GTSNPN, CDR2 SVGIG (reference sequence). This CDR3 spans 16 amino acids. V lost 0 bases to trimming and J lost 2 bases, with 14 bases between them. This CDR3 reads CAWSVPETQAGNTIYF. Here the CDR3 DNA reads TGTGCCTGGAGTGTACCCGAGACACAGGCTGGAAACACCATATATTTT.

The chain couples TRBV5-5 to TRBJ2-2; D is unresolved. CDR1 is SGHKS and CDR2 is YYEKEE in the germline V gene (reference sequence). The germline V and J ends were trimmed by 2 bases and 6 bases, with 5 bases remaining between them. The CDR3 extends over 12 amino acids. CDR3 coding DNA: TGTGCCAGCAGCTTCGGGTCCGGGGAGCTGTTTTTT. Translated: CASSFGSGELFF.

The chain recombines TRBV7-9 with TRBJ2-5; maybe TRBD1 (6 bases). Per the germline V gene, CDR1 is SEHNR and CDR2 is FQNEAQ (reference sequence). This CDR3 has 12 residues. Between the trimmed V and J ends, which lost 2 bases and 5 bases, there was a span of 6 bases. The CDR3 DNA sequence: TGTGCCAGCAGCTTAAGGGGGGAGACCCAGTACTTC. It codes for CASSLRGETQYF.

This chain uses TRBV11-1 with TRBJ2-1; TRBD2 matches 10 bases. V lost 5 bases, J lost 3 bases, and 7 bases stayed unmatched. The germline CDR1 and CDR2 sequences are SGHAT and FQDESV (reference sequence). The CDR3 has 16 amino acids. Written as DNA, the CDR3 is TGTGCCAGCAGCGCACTGGGACTAGCGAGCTACAATGAGCAGTTCTTC. This encodes CASSALGLASYNEQFF. Using reference TRBV11-1 and TRBJ2-1 for the parts outside the CDR3, the full variable domain is EAEVAQSPRYKITEKSQAVAFWCDPISGHATLYWYRQILGQGPELLVQFQDESVVDDSQLPKDRFSAERLKGVDSTLKIQPAELGDSAMYLCASSALGLASYNEQFFGPGTRLTVL.

J is TRBJ1-6 and V is TRBV27; 10 bases fit TRBD1. The trim removed 5 bases at V and 10 bases at J, leaving 14 bases unmatched. The CDR3 is 17 amino acids. In germline, CDR1 is MNHEY, CDR2 SMNVEV (reference sequence). CDR3 sequence: CASSTLRDRGLGSPLHF. In nucleotides, the CDR3 is TGTGCCAGCAGTACGCTCCGGGACAGGGGACTAGGATCACCCCTCCACTTT.

V and J are TRBV10-3 and TRBJ2-2; maybe TRBD1 (6 bases). Trimming shortened V by 4 bases and J by 0 bases, and 15 bases separated the two germline ends. There are 17 residues in the CDR3. From germline, CDR1 is ENHRY and CDR2 SYGVKD. CDR3 amino acids: CAISGADRTANTGELFF. The CDR3 coding sequence is TGTGCCATCAGTGGGGCGGACCGGACAGCGAACACCGGGGAGCTGTTTTTT.

The V call is TRBV4-3, the J call TRBJ1-1; possible D gene TRBD1, 6 bases. The germline V and J ends were trimmed by 1 base and 1 base, with 16 bases remaining between them. From germline, CDR1 is LGHNA and CDR2 YSLEER. The CDR3 spans 17 residues. CDR3 nucleotides: TGCGCCAGCAGCCAAGGGAGCCTCGACAGGCCGAACACTGAAGCTTTCTTT. It specifies CASSQGSLDRPNTEAFF.

The V and J genes are TRBV30 and TRBJ2-7, with TRBD1 matching 9 bases. The V segment lost 2 bases and the J segment 5 bases; nucleotides outside the gene matches: 7. There are 14 residues in the CDR3. Germline-derived CDR1 and CDR2 are GTSNPN and SVGIG (reference sequence). As DNA, the CDR3 is TGTGCCTGGAGTCCCGGGACAGGGTTACACGAGCAGTACTTC. Its protein is CAWSPGTGLHEQYF.

The chain links TRBV29-1 to TRBJ1-1; the D is unclear. The germline V and J ends were trimmed by 5 bases and 4 bases, with 20 bases remaining between them. CDR1 and CDR2 (germline): SQVTM, ANQGSEA. The CDR3 is made up of 15 amino acids. The CDR3 DNA is TGCAGCGTTCACGAAGCGGGAGGGCCAGGCACTGAAGCTTTCTTT. It codes for CSVHEAGGPGTEAFF.

The chain combines TRBV18 with TRBJ1-2; D is uncertain. Germline V gene data show CDR1 as KGHSH and CDR2 as LQKENI. Trimming stripped 6 bases from V and 3 bases from J, with 11 bases between. The CDR3 has 13 residues. The CDR3 loop is CASSSGRDYGYTF. CDR3 DNA sequence: TGTGCCAGCTCGTCCGGGAGGGACTATGGCTACACCTTC.

Here the CDR3 reads CASSYSRQGSSEQYF. CDR3 nucleotide sequence: TGTGCCAGCAGTTACTCGAGGCAGGGTTCTAGCGAGCAGTACTTC. The chain joins TRBV6-5 to TRBJ2-7; possibly TRBD1 for D (5 bases). Per the germline V gene, CDR1 is MNHEY and CDR2 is SVGAGI. CDR3 size: 15 residues. The V end lost 0 bases, the J end lost 6 bases, and 15 bases lay between the germline ends.

The chain employs TRBV9 and TRBJ2-7; D unclear. The germline CDR1 and CDR2 sequences are SGDLS and YYNGEE. The CDR3 is 13 residues long. Trimming shortened V by 0 bases and J by 6 bases, and 10 bases separated the two germline ends. The CDR3 loop is CASSVDWASEQYF. The DNA for the CDR3 is TGTGCCAGCAGCGTAGATTGGGCCTCCGAGCAGTACTTC.